This T cell receptor (beta chain) stems from a study of CD8+ T cells in alopecia areata. Unmatched junction bases numbered 5, after V lost 4 bases and J lost 3 bases. CDR1 SGHNT and CDR2 YYREEE come from the germline V gene (reference sequence). The CDR3 is made up of 14 amino acids. TCR sequencing used cDNA made by reverse transcription of extracted RNA. The table came from immunoSEQ multiplex PCR; TCRdb's copy has only in-frame clones and leaves some out. The sample gives over 150,000 clones, more than 55% of which show up once; under 5% is in the top ten. This TCR was recovered from a human donor in good health. The chain joins TRBV5-4 to TRBJ1-2; 8 positions agree with TRBD1. The specimen sequenced was CD8+ T cells sorted from blood. As DNA, the CDR3 is TGTGCCAGCAGCATTGGACAGGGCGACTATGGCTACACCTTC. It translates to CASSIGQGDYGYTF.